The present TCR beta chain was sequenced within a study of T cells in Graves' hyperthyroidism and ophthalmopathy. Broader study findings: In validation, the model predicted ophthalmopathy. These predictions came a median roughly 6.5 months before onset.

The CDR3 sequence is 18 residues long. The germline V gene encodes CDR1 LNHDA and CDR2 SQIVND (reference sequence). J lost 9 bases, V lost 0 bases, and 14 bases had no gene match. Amplified regions were TCR beta CDR3 sequences from RNA transcripts. Carried out on the TCR CDR3, a first-round RT-PCR used the HTBI primer set. TCRdb itself ran the multiplex PCR reads through MiXCR, one entry per CDR3 protein. The table shows a few hundred thousand distinct CDR3 sequences, with around a sixth occurring only once. For this clonotype: Antigen unknown.

In making diagnoses, clinical symptoms, serum thyroxine and TRAb, thyroid ultrasound and orbital computed tomography were all used. This chain joins TRBV19 and TRBJ2-1, with 10 bases matching TRBD2. This receptor was identified in a woman aged 30 to 39 with Graves' hyperthyroidism. Sequences were obtained from blood. The chain's CDR3 is CASSIDRPIAGGLGEQFF. CDR3 in DNA: TGTGCCAGTAGTATAGATCGCCCTATAGCGGGAGGCCTTGGTGAGCAGTTCTTC.